Following are 10 T cell receptor beta chains from one sample sequenced in a study of blood T cell repertoires in COVID-19. The method was immunoSEQ multiplex PCR; TCRdb's version includes in-frame clones alone and lacks a portion of them. The repertoire holds about 160,000 clones, with roughly 87% as singletons. The sequencing input was PBMCs or T cells enriched from blood (not recorded which). Receptor source: a woman aged 45-65 years who had recovered from COVID-19.

The chain couples TRBV28 to TRBJ1-2; 10 positions match TRBD1. Germline CDR1 reads MDHEN; CDR2 reads SYDVKM. The CDR3 has 13 residues. The V and J ends lost 5 bases and 7 bases, in that order; junction bases with no gene match: 4. The CDR3 nucleotides read TGTGCCAGCAGTCTGACAGGGGGCTCTGGCTACACCTTC. Amino acids: CASSLTGGSGYTF.

This chain connects TRBV4-3 to TRBJ1-1; possible D gene TRBD1, 5 bases. The CDR3 runs 16 residues. Germline CDR1 is LGHNA and CDR2 is YSLEER. V dropped 0 bases and J dropped 8 bases, with 19 bases sitting between them. The CDR3 DNA follows: TGCGCCAGCAGCCAAGAACGCGCCGATTGGGGCTCCGAAGCTTTCTTT. As protein: CASSQERADWGSEAFF.

Here the CDR3 DNA reads TGCGCCAGCAGCCAAGAAAACAGGGTCTATGGCTACACCTTC. Amino acids: CASSQENRVYGYTF. The rearrangement uses TRBV4-3 and TRBJ1-2, with D possibly matching TRBD1 (6 bases). CDR1 LGHNA and CDR2 YSLEER come from the germline V gene. The V end lost 0 bases, the J end lost 4 bases, and 9 bases lay between the germline ends. This CDR3 is built from 14 residues.

The count of this clone is one. The CDR3 loop is CASSLSSAGATLGEQYF. The CDR3 nucleotides read TGTGCCAGCAGTTTATCGTCAGCGGGAGCCACCCTCGGCGAGCAGTACTTC. This sequence joins TRBV27 and TRBJ2-7; TRBD2 matches at 8 bases. This CDR3 is 17 amino acids long. Germline CDR1 reads MNHEY; CDR2 reads SMNVEV (reference sequence). The V segment lost 0 bases and the J segment 6 bases; nucleotides outside the gene matches: 13.

This rearrangement joins TRBV5-5 to TRBJ1-6; 10 bases line up with TRBD1. Germline assignment: CDR1 SGHKS and CDR2 YYEKEE (reference sequence). CDR3 size: 15 residues. V dropped 6 bases and J dropped 8; count of bases not matched to a gene: 8. CDR3 loop: CASTPPGTGDSPLHF. CDR3 nucleotide sequence: TGTGCCAGCACCCCACCCGGGACAGGGGATTCACCCCTCCACTTT.

V and J are TRBV10-3 and TRBJ2-7; 7 bases match TRBD1. The V gene end was trimmed by 7 bases and the J gene end by 2 bases; junction bases not matched to a gene: 8. Germline CDR1 is ENHRY and CDR2 is SYGVKD. CDR3 length equals 14 residues. CDR3 sequence (DNA): TGTGCCATCAAATTGACAGGGACGACCTACGAGCAGTACTTC. This codes for CAIKLTGTTYEQYF.

This clone was detected once. The genes are TRBV10-3 and TRBJ1-5; 8 nucleotides line up with TRBD1. Germline-derived CDR1 and CDR2 are ENHRY and SYGVKD. The CDR3 has 17 residues. V was pared by 8 bases and J by 2 bases, with 14 bases of the junction left unmatched. The CDR3 reads CAIWESQGVVGNQPQHF. CDR3 nucleotide sequence: TGTGCCATCTGGGAATCACAGGGGGTGGTCGGCAATCAGCCCCAGCATTTT.

The J gene is TRBJ1-1, the V gene TRBV5-4; no firm D call. Deletions cut 2 bases from V and 1 base from J, with 15 bases between. The CDR3 runs 16 residues. Germline V gene lookup returns CDR1 SGHNT and CDR2 YYREEE (reference sequence). The CDR3 region has the DNA TGTGCCAGCAGCTTAGGAGGGTCACAATGGAACACTGAAGCTTTCTTT. This gives the protein CASSLGGSQWNTEAFF.

The gene calls are TRBV11-2 and TRBJ1-2; 9 bases are shared with TRBD1. The germline CDR1 and CDR2 sequences are SGHAT and FQNNGV. Trimming removed 8 bases from V and 7 bases from J; junction bases left unmatched: 11. This CDR3 region has 14 residues. The CDR3 nucleotides are TGTGCCAGCGGGACCGGGACAGGGTCTTCTGGCTACACCTTC. It yields the protein CASGTGTGSSGYTF. The whole variable domain, filled in from reference TRBV11-2 and TRBJ1-2, reads EAGVAQSPRYKIIEKRQSVAFWCNPISGHATLYWYQQILGQGPKLLIQFQNNGVVDDSQLPKDRFSAERLKGVDSTLKIQPAKLEDSAVYLCASGTGTGSSGYTFGSGTRLTVV.

This clone turned up a few times. J is TRBJ1-6 and V is TRBV5-3, with D unresolved. TRBV5-3 is sorted into the ORF group, with uncertain function. V lost 2 bases, J lost 6 bases, and 12 bases lay in between. The CDR3 sequence is 15 residues long. In DNA, the CDR3 is TGTGCCAGAAGCTTAACGGGGAGGTGTAATTCACCCCTCCACTTT. This encodes CARSLTGRCNSPLHF.